This T cell receptor (beta chain) emerged from a study of shared clonotypes between healthy human individuals. Study-wide results and caveats: Sequencing depth was predicted to influence how clonotypes are shared among donors.

Germline loops: CDR1 SGDLS, CDR2 YYNGEE. V dropped 1 base and J dropped 3; count of bases not matched to a gene: 0. This CDR3 contains 14 residues. It was into CD45RA+ naive and CD45RA-negative memory subsets that the CD4+ cells were split. In regard to this clone: Its antigen is not identified. The sample has other DNA sequences that encode this CDR3 too.

This table comes from immunoSEQ multiplex PCR, and its TCRdb copy is limited to in-frame clones, with some not included. The sample lists 2 million to 2.5 million clones, over 85% seen once, with around 0.37% in the top ten. The sequence derives from a man aged 18 to 29 in good health. Some clones in this sample may be carry-over from other donors' samples. V is TRBV9 and J is TRBJ2-3; 9 nucleotides line up with TRBD2. Input material: naive CD4+ T cells from PBMCs. This sample's subset: CD45RA+ positively selected. CDR3 sequence: CASSVSGRTDTQYF. In nucleotides, the CDR3 is TGTGCCAGCAGCGTAAGCGGGAGGACAGATACGCAGTATTTT.